Listed below are T cell receptor beta chains from one sample, sequenced in a study of cytomegalovirus exposure and HLA in healthy donors. Sequencing used immunoSEQ multiplex PCR; TCRdb keeps in-frame clones, though not all of them. The table has 100,000 to 150,000 clones, nearly 90% seen once. Sequencing was carried out using PBMCs. The origin of the receptors is a young woman in good health and CMV-seronegative. The CDR3 runs from the conserved cysteine through the conserved F or W. The D gene is left open where the match is weak. A clone size is listed for some rows: how often the clone was seen (once, few, many), or a class if it is expanded.

>TRBV28|TRBJ2-1|-|-
TGTGCCAGCAGTCTAATATACAGCTCCTACAATGAGCAGTTCTTC
CASSLIYSSYNEQFF
>TRBV11-3|TRBJ1-3|TRBD1|-
TGTGCCAGCTCCAGGGGGCCTGGAAACACCATATATTTT
CASSRGPGNTIYF
>TRBV19|TRBJ2-7|TRBD1|-
TGTGCCAGTAGTAAGACAGGGCTCAACTCCTACGAGCAGTACTTC
CASSKTGLNSYEQYF
>TRBV6-4|TRBJ2-1|TRBD2|-
TGTGCCAGCAGTGTCAACCCTAGCGGGAACAATGAGCAGTTCTTC
CASSVNPSGNNEQFF
>TRBV7-8|TRBJ1-3|-|few
TGTGCCAGCAGCCCGCAAGGGGCTGGAAACACCATATATTTT
CASSPQGAGNTIYF
>TRBV2|TRBJ1-2|-|once
TGTGCCAGCAGGCAAACAGGGCCGTTGGGCGGCTACACCTTC
CASRQTGPLGGYTF
>TRBV28|TRBJ1-1|TRBD1|-
TGTGCCAGCAGACCCGGGCAGGGGGGCAAGAAAGCTTTCTTT
CASRPGQGGKKAFF
>TRBV10-1|TRBJ2-7|-|-
TGCGCCAGCAGTCCGGGCGGGGAGGGGGGCTACGAGCAGTACTTC
CASSPGGEGGYEQYF
>TRBV28|TRBJ2-1|-|few
TGTGCCAGCAGTTTCGGTGAGCAGTTCTTC
CASSFGEQFF
>TRBV30|TRBJ1-5|TRBD1|-
TGTGCCTGGAGTGGGCAACAGGGGAAGCCCCAGCATTTT
CAWSGQQGKPQHF